This T cell receptor (beta chain) is drawn from a study of blood T cell repertoires in COVID-19 (TCRdb year 2020). At the level of the whole study: Samples from collaborators originated in the United States, Italy and Spain and spanned both the acute and convalescent phases of COVID-19. The repertoires were released in a freely available public database meant as a resource for research on the immune response to SARS-CoV-2. The prospective study material was composed of cDNA or gDNA derived from T cells, B-cell-depleted T cells, or PBMCs. The samples were drawn from two sources: the first 160 participants of the ongoing ImmuneRACE study, and about 1,300 subjects contributed by 6 global collaborators. The sample metadata nearly always contained a de-identified subject ID, COVID-19 status, age in years and sex. Subjects who had been exposed to COVID-19, were actively infected with it, or had recovered from it provided the deeply sampled blood TCRbeta repertoires that made up the dataset. HLA class I and class II types, where available, came from metadata supplied by the sample provider rather than from assay-based typing.

The collaborating institutions used their own protocols to collect whole blood in K2EDTA tubes. For TCRbeta analysis, collaborator samples were shipped as frozen whole blood, as isolated PBMCs, or as DNA extracted from either sample type. TCRbeta CDR3 regions were amplified from genomic DNA using the immunoSEQ Assay, a bias-controlled multiplex PCR. As for the authors' bioinformatics: The number of nucleated cells in each sample was estimated from the amplification of reference gene primers within the assay. Sequence reads were collapsed and filtered to measure the absolute abundance of every unique TCRbeta CDR3 rearrangement. For each sample, productive Simpson clonality was calculated by taking the square root of Simpson's diversity index across productive rearrangements. What TCRdb holds here is the immuneACCESS table cut down to in-frame rearrangements. Part of the clones is not present; checked against another copy, under half of the missing clones reflect an unresolved V gene, and the others are unexplained. That table furnishes V, J and clone size, whereas the DNA furnished D and trimming. This sample holds 15,000 to 20,000 clones; approximately 90% were observed only once. Around 16% of the sample belongs to the ten largest clones.

General findings and caveats noted by the study authors: The amount of clinical and demographic metadata varied by source and participant and was provided uncurated.

On this clone: Its binding antigen is unknown. Base qualities are missing; no much larger clone stands one base away.

Sequences were obtained from peripheral blood. The clonotype originates from a human donor with active COVID-19. The donor label of this sample is uncertain.

The CDR3 protein is CASSFSAGELFF. The DNA sequence is TGTGCCAGCAGCTTTTCGGCCGGGGAGCTGTTTTTT. The sequence is built from TRBV11-3 and TRBJ2-2; confidence is insufficient to name the D gene. According to the germline V gene, CDR1 reads SGHNT and CDR2 reads YENEEA. The CDR3 spans 12 residues, from the cysteine through the phenylalanine. CDR3 DNA is the only sequence kept; it has 36 bases, read in frame from the first base. V and J lose 3 bases and 6 bases, and a span of 5 bases separates them.